In this sample, the clone carrying this T cell receptor (beta chain) turned up many times. Antigen: not known. The CDR3 end falls 3 residues outside the read, so it is completed with the germline J gene. The same CDR3 arises from other DNA sequences in this sample as well. TCRdb's copy holds only in-frame clones and misses some; the assay was immunoSEQ multiplex PCR. The sample offers about 34,000 clones and no singletons, the top ten holding 3%. In germline, CDR1 is SGHRS, CDR2 YFSETQ. The CDR3 runs to 15 residues. J was trimmed by 7 bases and V by 4 bases; bases with no gene match: 7. This specimen belongs to a study of T cell clonality in common variable immunodeficiency. General study points: Fewer deletions and N-nucleotide insertions were reportedly seen in common variable immunodeficiency TCR beta sequences.

The sequence derives from a person between 18 and 75 years old in good health. The sample taken for sequencing was peripheral blood mononuclear cells. The chain uses TRBV5-1 and TRBJ2-2; 10 bases are shared with TRBD1. The CDR3 protein is CASSPGQGVGGELFF. Partial CDR3 DNA: TGCGCCAGCAGCCCTGGACAGGGGGTCGGCGGGGAG.